This record concerns one TCR beta chain sequence. Its antigen is still unknown. The data belong to a study of shared clonotypes between healthy human individuals. CD45RO-negative, CCR7-positively selected cells formed the naive CD8 fraction, excluding terminally differentiated effector memory CD45RA+ cells. Study-wide results and caveats: Naive CD4 clonotype sharing across several donors was around 5%.

CDR3 length: 16 residues. CDR1 and CDR2 from the germline V gene are MNHNS and SASEGT. The V end was cut by 2 bases, the J end by 8 bases, with 16 bases between. Profiling relied on immunoSEQ multiplex PCR, and the TCRdb table lists in-frame clones only, not all of them. The sample comprises some 2 million clones, just under 95% of which are singletons, and less than 1.5% rests with the top ten. Sequences were obtained from naive CD8+ T cells sorted from blood. This clonotype was sampled from a man younger than 35 in good health. The chain carries TRBV6-1 and TRBJ1-6, with a tentative D call TRBD1 (5 bases). The CDR3 DNA reads as TGTGCCAGCAGTGAATTGGCGGGGCGGATAGATTCACCCCTCCACTTT. It specifies CASSELAGRIDSPLHF.